This T cell receptor beta chain was found in a study of blood T cell repertoires in COVID-19. CDR1 is ENHRY and CDR2 is SYGVKD in the germline V gene. The CDR3 spans 12 residues. V was trimmed by 7 bases and J by 3 bases, leaving 7 bases between them. TCRdb keeps only in-frame clones here, not all; method: immunoSEQ multiplex PCR. The profile shows roughly 100,000 clones, more than 70% of them singletons. Sequencing was done on a sample of peripheral blood. The source of this sequence is a woman over 75 with active COVID-19. V is TRBV10-3 and J is TRBJ2-1; D is possibly TRBD2 (5 bases). The CDR3 reads CAINGNYNEQFF. The CDR3 DNA is TGTGCCATCAACGGGAACTACAATGAGCAGTTCTTC.